The next 17 T cell receptor beta chains were all read from a single sample in a study of vaccination and CD4 T cells after COVID-19. One entry per CDR3 protein, called by TCRdb with MiXCR from the PCR reads. Counted here are 20,000 or so distinct CDR3 sequences, roughly 63% occurring once; the ten biggest clones make up 0.9% to 1.2%. The sample here was CD4+ T cells from blood, taken after SARS-CoV-2 vaccination. The receptors come from a human donor who had recovered from COVID-19.

V gene TRBV6-5 combines with J gene TRBJ2-2; 10 positions agree with TRBD1. CDR3 length: 15 amino acids. Germline values: CDR1 MNHEY, CDR2 SVGAGI. The ends lost 3 bases at V and 5 bases at J; junction bases unmatched: 3. In DNA, the CDR3 is TGTGCCAGCAGTTATAGGACAGGGGGAACCGGGGAGCTGTTTTTT. Translating gives CASSYRTGGTGELFF.

The chain has TRBV24-1 and TRBJ2-5; TRBD2 agrees at 7 bases. This CDR3 has 14 amino acids. CDR1 KGHDR and CDR2 SFDVKD come from the germline V gene. V was clipped by 6 bases and J by 2 bases; unmatched bases: 5. DNA of the CDR3: TGTGCCACCAGTTCGAAGCGGGATCAAGAGACCCAGTACTTC. As protein: CATSSKRDQETQYF.

DNA for the CDR3: TGTGCCAGCCATAGCCTAGCGGGAGCCTACGAGCAGTACTTC. This sequence encodes CASHSLAGAYEQYF. The rearrangement links TRBV27 to TRBJ2-7; 10 positions match TRBD2. Germline V CDR1 and CDR2: MNHEY, SMNVEV (reference sequence). J lost 2 bases, V lost 8 bases, and 6 bases had no gene match. The CDR3 sequence is 14 residues long.

The chain uses TRBV20-1 and TRBJ2-1, with D unresolved. Trimming removed 0 bases from V and 9 bases from J, with 15 bases in between. The CDR3 consists of 14 residues. CDR1 is DFQATT, CDR2 SNEGSKA, per germline (reference sequence). CDR3 amino acids: CSARDLDSFGEQFF. CDR3 in DNA: TGCAGTGCTAGAGATCTTGACTCCTTCGGTGAGCAGTTCTTC.

This clonotype was observed a few times. This chain connects TRBV21-1 to TRBJ2-1. TRBV21-1 is flagged as a pseudogene. The CDR3 consists of 19 residues. This CDR3 reads CASSKGIDGVLSSYNEQFF. The CDR3 region has the DNA TGTGCCAGCAGCAAGGGTATCGATGGAGTGTTGAGCTCCTACAATGAGCAGTTCTTC.

The gene calls are TRBV15 and TRBJ1-5; D is unclear. The germline CDR1 and CDR2 sequences are LNHNV and YYDKDF (reference sequence). The CDR3 contains 13 residues. V gave up 0 bases and J gave up 6 bases, with 6 bases separating them. The CDR3 DNA sequence: TGTGCCACCAGCAGAGATCTCTCTCAGCCCCAGCATTTT. Translated: CATSRDLSQPQHF.

This chain connects TRBV2 to TRBJ2-7; D unresolved. Germline CDR1 SNHLY, CDR2 FYNNEI. The V end was cut by 10 bases, the J end by 5 bases, with 18 bases between. The CDR3 totals 13 residues. CDR3 nucleotides: TGTGCCACCAACCGGCCCCTGGAAGACGAGCAGTACTTC. It yields the protein CATNRPLEDEQYF.

This clonotype was counted only a few times. V usage is TRBV7-9 and J usage is TRBJ2-7, with TRBD2 identical over 8 bases. V lost 5 bases, J lost 1 base, and 4 bases stayed unmatched. CDR3 size: 14 residues. Germline V gene lookup returns CDR1 SEHNR and CDR2 FQNEAQ (reference sequence). The CDR3 spells CASSPSGQSYEQYF. CDR3 nucleotides: TGTGCCAGCAGCCCTAGCGGGCAATCCTACGAGCAGTACTTC.

This clonotype showed up just a few times. The chain is built from TRBV7-9 and TRBJ1-6; D might be TRBD1 (5 bases). The CDR3 covers 17 residues. In germline, CDR1 is SEHNR, CDR2 FQNEAQ (reference sequence). Trimming shortened V by 4 bases and J by 0 bases, and 13 bases separated the two germline ends. CDR3 region: CASSSPGRSSYNSPLHF. The CDR3 DNA follows: TGTGCCAGCAGCTCCCCGGGACGGAGCTCCTATAATTCACCCCTCCACTTT.

This chain joins TRBV6-2 or TRBV6-3 and TRBJ2-3; weak D call: TRBD1 (5 bases). Germline CDR1 reads MNHEY; CDR2 reads SVGEGT. The CDR3 totals 18 residues. V dropped 5 bases and J dropped 6 bases, with 27 bases sitting between them. DNA for the CDR3: TGTGCCAGCAGTCCGTCGGTGGGGCGGTTAGACATTCCGGATACGCAGTATTTT. Translation gives CASSPSVGRLDIPDTQYF.

The chain employs TRBV7-2 and TRBJ2-5; D uncertain. Germline V CDR1 and CDR2: SGHTA, FQGNSA. The CDR3 contains 14 residues. The germline V and J ends were trimmed by 5 bases and 2 bases, with 12 bases remaining between them. For the CDR3, the DNA is TGTGCCAGCAGCCGAGGCGCTCGGCAAGAGACCCAGTACTTC. This codes for CASSRGARQETQYF.

This clonotype was detected only a few times. V and J are TRBV15 and TRBJ2-7; 9 nucleotides agree with TRBD2. Germline CDR1 LNHNV, CDR2 YYDKDF (reference sequence). Losses at the gene ends were 1 base for V and 2 bases for J; bases not matched to a gene: 6. The CDR3 loop spans 16 amino acids. In DNA form, the CDR3 reads TGTGCCACCAGCAGAGGCGGGCGGGAGGGGACCTACGAGCAGTACTTC. It encodes CATSRGGREGTYEQYF.

The chain uses TRBV19 and TRBJ1-6; D is ambiguous. CDR3 length: 12 amino acids. Trimming took 6 bases from V and 8 from J, leaving 8 bases between them. Looked up from germline, CDR1 is LNHDA and CDR2 is SQIVND (reference sequence). This chain's CDR3 is CASRHQDSPLHF. In DNA, the CDR3 is TGTGCCAGTAGACATCAGGATTCACCCCTCCACTTT.

The genes are TRBV20-1 and TRBJ2-1; TRBD2 matches 7 bases. CDR3 length equals 14 residues. V dropped 4 bases and J dropped 4; count of bases not matched to a gene: 7. The germline CDR1 and CDR2 sequences are DFQATT and SNEGSKA (reference sequence). CDR3 nucleotides: TGCAGTGCTACTCTCCCTAGCGGATACAATGAGCAGTTCTTC. Translated: CSATLPSGYNEQFF.

This rearrangement joins TRBV7-9 to TRBJ2-5, with D possibly matching TRBD2 (7 bases). Germline V gives CDR1 SEHNR, CDR2 FQNEAQ (reference sequence). The CDR3 is 15 residues long. Trimming removed 0 bases at V and 4 bases at J, with 12 bases between. The CDR3 loop reads CASSLAAGAGETQYF. CDR3 sequence (DNA): TGTGCCAGCAGCTTAGCGGCGGGGGCCGGAGAGACCCAGTACTTC.

This clonotype was seen a handful of times. The genes are TRBV10-1 and TRBJ2-3; D is uncertain. CDR1 is WNHNN, CDR2 SYGVQD, per germline (reference sequence). The CDR3 spans 16 residues. V shed 3 bases and J shed 1 base, with 14 bases lying between them. CDR3 nucleotides: TGCGCCAGCAGTGATAATTTGGGGTCCCGCACAGATACGCAGTATTTT. This codes for CASSDNLGSRTDTQYF.

This clonotype has just one count. The rearrangement joins TRBV25-1 to TRBJ2-1; TRBD2 matches at 7 bases. CDR1 and CDR2 (germline): MGHDK, SYGVNS. CDR3 length: 18 residues. The J segment lost 1 base and the V segment lost 0 bases, leaving 9 bases of the junction unmatched. The CDR3 region is CASSEYPTSEWSYNEQFF. CDR3 nucleotide sequence: TGTGCCAGCAGTGAATATCCCACTAGCGAGTGGTCCTACAATGAGCAGTTCTTC.